Below, one T cell receptor (beta chain) is given with its context. At one boundary the junction diverges from the germline segment, which might be a read error. The data derive from a study of T cells in Graves' hyperthyroidism and ophthalmopathy. CDR3 length: 14 amino acids. From germline, CDR1 is SGHRS and CDR2 YFSETQ. The CDR3 regions of TCR beta were amplified from RNA transcripts. HTBI primers were used for first-round RT-PCR of the TCR CDR3. A single record per CDR3 protein comes from TCRdb applying MiXCR to the multiplex PCR reads. Of hundreds of thousands of distinct CDR3 sequences detected, 45% appear once; the ten largest clones hold less than 8.5%.

Material for sequencing was peripheral blood or thyroid tissue (not recorded which). This receptor was identified in an adult man with Graves' disease, either hyperthyroidism or ophthalmopathy (not recorded which). This rearrangement joins TRBV5-1 to TRBJ2-7, with TRBD2 matching over 10 bases. The CDR3 loop reads CASSFGTSVHERYF. Here the CDR3 DNA reads TGCGCCAGCAGCTTCGGGACTAGCGTACACGAGCGGTACTTC.